This T cell receptor (beta chain) was sequenced during a study of T cell repertoires in ileal Crohn's disease. Background on the study: About half of patients got postoperative therapy: roughly 12 thiopurines, 18 anti-TNF. General study points: Every patient over 26.8% clonality showed endoscopic recurrence.

Profiled with immunoSEQ multiplex PCR; TCRdb holds only in-frame clones, not every one. The top ten hold 0.75% to 0.85% of the sample, which has 5,500 to 7,500 clones, roughly 90% seen once. The sorted cells were lamina propria lymphocytes from surgical specimens, first isolated by density gradient. There are a few counts of this clone. Its cognate antigen is unknown. Sequencing input: CD4+ T cells from ileum. This sequence was found in an adult with Crohn's disease. Some clones in this sample may be carry-over from other donors' samples.

CDR3 residues: CASSPGLAADTQYF. CDR3 sequence (DNA): TGTGCCAGCAGCCCCGGACTAGCGGCAGATACGCAGTATTTT. The V gene is TRBV7-9, the J gene TRBJ2-3; 10 bases line up with TRBD2. This CDR3 is 14 amino acids long. The germline gives CDR1 SEHNR, CDR2 FQNEAQ (reference sequence). After removal of 5 bases from V and 4 bases from J, the junction contained 3 bases not matched to a gene.